This record covers a single T cell receptor (beta chain). Its specificity is unknown. Sequence at one end of the junction differs from germline and may be a read error. The entry originates in a study of T cells in Graves' hyperthyroidism and ophthalmopathy. Findings of the study overall: Most thyroid clonotypes expanded above 0.001 appeared in blood too. Ophthalmopathy was distinguished from stable hyperthyroidism by 13 V-J signatures.

The TCR beta CDR3 regions underwent amplification using RNA transcripts as the source. The HTBI primer set was used in a first-round RT-PCR of the TCR CDR3. MiXCR, run by TCRdb on the multiplex PCR reads, gives a single entry per CDR3 protein. This sample has 650,000 to 800,000 distinct CDR3 sequences, with nearly 45% found just once. Germline values: CDR1 LNHDA, CDR2 SQIVND (reference sequence). The CDR3 totals 13 residues. The gene calls are TRBV19 and TRBJ2-5; TRBD2 matches at 7 bases. Material: peripheral blood or thyroid tissue (not recorded which). The TCR comes from an adult man with Graves' disease, either hyperthyroidism or ophthalmopathy (not recorded which). This CDR3 reads CASSAERGLVIFF. The CDR3, as DNA: TGTGCCAGTAGTGCCGAAAGAGGACTAGTGATTTTCTTC.